This T cell receptor beta chain was obtained from a study of T-cell reconstitution after alpha-beta-depleted transplantation in children. Study results and caveats: Expanded graft clones numbering several hundred reportedly gave rise to alpha-beta T cells about two months after transplant. T-cell numbers and diversity one year post-transplant derived largely from freshly generated T cells.

A note on this clonotype: Its antigen is not known.

This sample's TCRbeta library carried unique molecular identifier barcodes. Each CDR3 protein gets one entry after TCRdb re-called the PCR reads with MiXCR. Altogether about 980,000 distinct CDR3 sequences are present, about 29% being singletons, with the ten largest covering under 30%. The CDR3 has 15 amino acids. The V segment lost 7 bases and the J segment 7 bases; nucleotides outside the gene matches: 13. Germline CDR1 reads SNHLY; CDR2 reads FYNNEI. The material was PBMCs, mostly from graft donor cells, obtained 360 days after TCRalphabeta/CD19-depleted stem cell transplant. The TCR was taken from a boy under two years old who had a stem cell transplant for SCID, so the T cells may come from the graft donor. The chain has TRBV2 and TRBJ1-2, with TRBD1 matching 9 bases. This CDR3 reads CASTLTRDRESGYTF. In nucleotides, the CDR3 is TGTGCCAGCACCTTGACCCGGGACAGGGAAAGTGGCTACACCTTC.